Described below is a single T cell receptor (beta chain) sequence and its context. The data were taken from a study of blood T cell repertoires in COVID-19. Study summary: PBMCs, B-cell-depleted T cells, or T cells provided the cDNA or gDNA that made up the material.

Original data processing: Reference gene primers were amplified, and this amplification served to estimate nucleated cell counts. Profiled with immunoSEQ multiplex PCR; TCRdb holds only in-frame clones, not every one. V, J and clone size are taken as reported in that table, and D and trimming were inferred from the DNA itself. The sample records some 110,000 clones, roughly 89% being singletons. Sequenced material: peripheral blood. This sequence originates from a human donor in a cohort sampled during active COVID-19.

This chain's CDR3 is CASTPMAGTLNNNEQFF. As DNA, the CDR3 is TGCGCCAGCACCCCCATGGCGGGAACACTAAACAACAATGAGCAGTTCTTC. The chain joins TRBV10-1 to TRBJ2-1; maybe TRBD2 (6 bases). The V and J ends lost 7 bases and 5 bases respectively, with 24 bases between them. The CDR3 covers 17 residues. Looked up from germline, CDR1 is WNHNN and CDR2 is SYGVQD (reference sequence).